These 3 T cell receptor beta chains share one sample of origin, sequenced in a study of T cell repertoires in cytomegalovirus infection. Antigen specificity for these receptors is unknown. TCRdb itself ran the reads through MiXCR, one entry per CDR3 protein. The profile shows about 150,000 distinct CDR3 sequences, more than 25% of them singletons. The sample consisted of CD8+ T cells from cultured PBMCs, taken from culture after CMV antigen stimulation. These receptor sequences come from a human donor in good health (CMV status not recorded). Some clones in this sample may be carry-over from other donors' samples.

This clonotype was seen only a few times. The chain has TRBV12-3 or TRBV12-4 and TRBJ2-3, with D possibly TRBD2 on 5 matching bases. The CDR3 loop spans 14 amino acids. Trimming took 4 bases from V and 5 from J, leaving 13 bases between them. CDR3 region: CASSSYLSGDTQYF. DNA of the CDR3: TGTGCCAGCAGTTCCTACTTAAGCGGAGATACGCAGTATTTT.

This chain uses TRBV3-1 with TRBJ2-7; 8 bases match TRBD1. This CDR3 has 14 residues. Germline V gene sequence: CDR1 LGHDT, CDR2 YNNKEL (reference sequence). The V and J ends lost 4 bases and 0 bases, in that order; junction bases with no gene match: 2. The CDR3 DNA sequence: TGTGCCAGCAGCCGGGGACAGGACTCCTACGAGCAGTACTTC. Its translation is CASSRGQDSYEQYF.

The table lists this clonotype with a few counts. J is TRBJ1-5 and V is TRBV12-3 or TRBV12-4; D ambiguous. The V end was cut by 2 bases, the J end by 3 bases, with 8 bases between. The CDR3 runs 14 residues. The CDR3 DNA is TGTGCCAGCAGTTTATTTCAGCCCAATCAGCCCCAGCATTTT. Translation gives CASSLFQPNQPQHF.